The rows below give T cell receptor beta chains drawn from one sample of a study of T cell responses to AZD1222 COVID-19 vaccine. Clones were read by immunoSEQ multiplex PCR, and TCRdb kept only the in-frame ones, dropping some. This table has about 73,000 clones, nearly 90% appearing once. The sequences come from peripheral blood, collected 28 days after the second AZD1222 dose. The receptors stem from an adult who received the AZD1222 COVID-19 vaccine. Both conserved end residues are part of each CDR3. Fields, in order: clone size, J gene, D gene, V gene, CDR3 DNA, CDR3 protein. D genes are given only for firm matches. Some rows mark clone size as missing; the rest say once, few, many or name a class of expanded clone.

.	TRBJ1-1	.	TRBV19	TGTGCCAGTAGTATATCGGGGAACACTGAAGCTTTCTTT	CASSISGNTEAFF
.	TRBJ2-1	TRBD2	TRBV5-1	TGCGCCAGCAGCTTGGTGTTAGCGGGAGTACCCAATGAGCAGTTCTTC	CASSLVLAGVPNEQFF
.	TRBJ2-7	TRBD2	TRBV11-2	TGTGCCAGCAGCCCCCGACTAGCGGGGGGTCCTTACGAGCAGTACTTC	CASSPRLAGGPYEQYF
few	TRBJ2-1	.	TRBV9	TGTGCCAGCAGCGTAGAGTATCTCCATGAGCAGTTCTTC	CASSVEYLHEQFF
.	TRBJ2-1	TRBD2	TRBV29-1	TGCAGCGTCGATGGACTAGCGGGTGTCTCCTACAATGAGCAGTTCTTC	CSVDGLAGVSYNEQFF
.	TRBJ1-6	.	TRBV5-6	TGTGCCAGCAGCTTGGCCCTCTATCCCAATTCACCCCTCCACTTT	CASSLALYPNSPLHF
.	TRBJ1-4	.	TRBV6-1	TGTGCCAGCAGTGAGCGAACTAATGAAAAACTGTTTTTT	CASSERTNEKLFF
.	TRBJ2-1	.	TRBV5-1	TGCGCCAGCAGCGGGGGGCTCTACAATGAGCAGTTCTTC	CASSGGLYNEQFF
.	TRBJ2-6	.	TRBV28	TGTGCCTCCACTGGGGCCAACGTCCTGACTTTC	CASTGANVLTF
.	TRBJ1-5	.	TRBV5-5	TGTGCCAGCAGCTTCGCCACAGGGTCTTACCAGCCCCAGCATTTT	CASSFATGSYQPQHF
.	TRBJ2-2	.	TRBV4-3	TGCGCCAGCAGCCAAGATCTCCGGGGGGAGCTGTTTTTT	CASSQDLRGELFF